Sequencing of this T cell receptor (beta chain) was carried out in a study of cytomegalovirus exposure and HLA in healthy donors. Regarding the study as a whole: Cytomegalovirus-associated status was assigned to approximately 160 TCR beta chains. Analysis was carried out at a later point, and it linked a missense DCLRE1C variant to TCR beta V- and J-gene trimming.

With respect to this clone: What it recognizes is unknown.

Trimming took off 0 bases at V and 1 base at J, with 3 bases between the two ends. This CDR3 spans 13 amino acids. CDR1 is SGDLS and CDR2 is YYNGEE in the germline V gene. PCR employed 60 Vbeta and 13 Jbeta primers. Assay used: immunoSEQ multiplex PCR; TCRdb lists only in-frame clones, some missing. This sample carries about 150,000 clones, 77% of them seen once, and the ten largest clones take roughly 3.7%. Each of the donors was a healthy bone marrow donor. This TCR came from a male donor in good health and CMV-seronegative. The sample comprised PBMCs. The chain combines TRBV9 with TRBJ2-3; the D is unclear. CDR3 region: CASSVAGTDTQYF. CDR3 coding DNA: TGTGCCAGCAGCGTAGCGGGCACAGATACGCAGTATTTT.